The entry below describes one T cell receptor beta chain. This entry is derived from a study of blood T cell repertoires in COVID-19. Study at large: Material from acute and convalescent COVID-19 was sourced from the United States, Italy and Spain. T cells, B-cell-depleted T cells, or PBMCs provided the cDNA or gDNA that served as material.

V was clipped by 5 bases and J by 4 bases; unmatched bases: 4. Germline lookup yields CDR1 SGHTA and CDR2 FQGNSA. The CDR3 is 15 residues long. The data were produced by immunoSEQ multiplex PCR, yet TCRdb's version contains in-frame clones alone and is incomplete. The sample holds a few hundred thousand clones; 80% to 85% are singletons and the top ten take less than 5%. The sample taken for sequencing was peripheral blood. This sequence was found in a man between 60 and 75 years old with acute or convalescent COVID-19. The rearrangement uses TRBV7-2 and TRBJ2-2; 10 positions agree with TRBD1. The CDR3 DNA sequence: TGTGCCAGCAGCCCGGGACAGGGGTTCACCGGGGAGCTGTTTTTT. It encodes CASSPGQGFTGELFF.